Listed below are T cell receptor beta chains from one sample, sequenced in a study of blood T cell repertoires in COVID-19. TCRdb's copy holds only in-frame clones and misses some; the assay was immunoSEQ multiplex PCR. The data show 90,000 to 140,000 clones, 81% seen once. The material sequenced was peripheral blood. Source of these receptors: a man older than 75 with acute or convalescent COVID-19. Both conserved end residues are part of each CDR3. The D gene is left open where the match is weak. Rows may omit the clone size; those that give it use once, few, many or a size class.

d_gene,abundance,len,v_gene,j_gene,CDR3aa,CDR3nt
.,.,15,TRBV28,TRBJ1-1,CASSLEVRRSTEAFF,TGTGCCAGCAGTTTAGAGGTCAGAAGGTCCACTGAAGCTTTCTTT
.,.,14,TRBV5-1,TRBJ2-3,CASSRGNHGDTQYF,TGCGCCAGCAGCAGGGGTAACCACGGAGATACGCAGTATTTT
.,.,14,TRBV5-1,TRBJ2-2,CASSAGQSTGELFF,TGCGCCAGCAGCGCGGGTCAGAGCACCGGGGAGCTGTTTTTT
TRBD1,.,15,TRBV5-8,TRBJ2-3,CASSRRDRAKDTQYF,TGTGCCAGCAGTCGCCGGGACAGGGCGAAAGATACGCAGTATTTT
.,.,15,TRBV18,TRBJ1-1,CASSPSGVGNTEAFF,TGTGCCAGCTCACCATCAGGGGTAGGGAACACTGAAGCTTTCTTT
.,.,14,TRBV5-1,TRBJ1-1,CASSSAGKDTEAFF,TGCGCCAGCAGCTCTGCAGGGAAGGACACTGAAGCTTTCTTT
.,.,15,TRBV5-1,TRBJ2-1,CASNTRPGTYNEQFF,TGCGCCAGCAATACCCGGCCAGGAACCTACAATGAGCAGTTCTTC
TRBD2,.,17,TRBV5-1,TRBJ2-3,CASSSGLAGRRTDTQYF,TGCGCCAGCAGCTCGGGACTAGCGGGCCGTCGCACAGATACGCAGTATTTT
TRBD2,few,14,TRBV6-2/TRBV6-3,TRBJ2-2,CASSFGGRNGELFF,TGTGCCAGCAGTTTTGGCGGGAGGAACGGGGAGCTGTTTTTT
TRBD2,.,15,TRBV7-2,TRBJ2-7,CASSLGSSGRNEQYF,TGTGCCAGCAGCTTAGGGTCTAGCGGGAGGAACGAGCAGTACTTC
TRBD1,.,17,TRBV5-1,TRBJ1-2,CASSPSLGQGHNYGYTF,TGCGCCAGCAGCCCCTCACTCGGACAGGGGCACAACTATGGCTACACCTTC
TRBD1,.,14,TRBV28,TRBJ1-5,CASRQGSRDQPQHF,TGTGCCAGCAGACAGGGGTCCCGGGATCAGCCCCAGCATTTT
TRBD2,.,17,TRBV19,TRBJ2-7,CASSMVLAGSGTYEQYF,TGTGCCAGTAGTATGGTTCTAGCGGGATCCGGGACCTACGAGCAGTACTTC
TRBD1,.,15,TRBV6-5,TRBJ1-5,CASSYDRGGNQPQHF,TGTGCCAGCAGTTACGACAGGGGAGGCAATCAGCCCCAGCATTTT
.,.,13,TRBV30,TRBJ1-1,CAWSRQGISEAFF,TGTGCCTGGAGTCGGCAGGGAATATCTGAAGCTTTCTTT
TRBD2,once,19,TRBV4-1,TRBJ2-1,CASSQARLIAGINEYEQFF,TGCGCCAGCAGCCAAGCGAGGTTAATAGCGGGGATAAATGAATATGAGCAGTTCTTC
.,.,13,TRBV2,TRBJ1-1,CASSGPGWTEAFF,TGTGCCAGCAGTGGTCCAGGGTGGACTGAAGCTTTCTTT
.,.,17,TRBV7-9,TRBJ1-1,CASSPHTGMEMNTEAFF,TGTGCCAGCAGCCCCCATACGGGGATGGAGATGAACACTGAAGCTTTCTTT
TRBD1,.,14,TRBV5-4,TRBJ2-3,CASSGTGGTDTQYF,TGTGCCAGCAGCGGGACAGGGGGCACAGATACGCAGTATTTT
TRBD2,.,18,TRBV7-9,TRBJ2-3,CASSFPATSVISTDTQYF,TGTGCCAGCAGCTTCCCGGCTACTAGCGTCATTAGCACAGATACGCAGTATTTT
.,.,12,TRBV29-1,TRBJ2-7,CSVIRDNYEQYF,TGCAGCGTCATCCGGGACAACTACGAGCAGTACTTC
TRBD2,.,15,TRBV2,TRBJ2-1,CASIAGLRSYNEQFF,TGTGCCAGCATTGCGGGACTACGATCCTACAATGAGCAGTTCTTC
TRBD1,few,15,TRBV4-2,TRBJ1-5,CASSRDRGSDQPQHF,TGTGCCAGCAGCCGCGACAGGGGGTCGGATCAGCCCCAGCATTTT
.,.,14,TRBV10-3,TRBJ2-3,CAISESGDTDTQYF,TGTGCCATCAGTGAGTCGGGAGACACAGATACGCAGTATTTT
TRBD2,.,13,TRBV29-1,TRBJ2-1,CSVGTSGYNEQFF,TGCAGCGTTGGGACTAGCGGTTACAATGAGCAGTTCTTC
.,.,13,TRBV2,TRBJ2-4,CASGRTGVGIQYF,TGTGCCAGCGGCAGGACTGGGGTCGGCATTCAGTACTTC
.,.,17,TRBV18,TRBJ2-3,CASSPLTGAGSADTQYF,TGTGCCAGCTCACCACTCACAGGGGCGGGAAGCGCAGATACGCAGTATTTT
TRBD2,.,14,TRBV6-2/TRBV6-3,TRBJ2-7,CASSYGLVRNEQYF,TGTGCCAGCAGTTACGGACTAGTAAGGAACGAGCAGTACTTC
.,.,15,TRBV18,TRBJ2-3,CASSPSSVSTDTQYF,TGTGCCAGCTCACCATCTAGCGTAAGCACAGATACGCAGTATTTT
TRBD1,.,14,TRBV2,TRBJ1-5,CASKLGTDGQPQHF,TGTGCCAGCAAGCTAGGGACAGATGGCCAGCCCCAGCATTTT
.,.,11,TRBV10-3,TRBJ2-5,CATGRSETQYF,TGTGCCACCGGGAGAAGTGAGACCCAGTACTTC
.,once,16,TRBV27,TRBJ1-1,CASVRTGGLLNTEAFF,TGTGCCAGCGTCCGAACAGGTGGCCTCTTGAACACTGAAGCTTTCTTT
TRBD1,.,15,TRBV30,TRBJ2-7,CAWSIPGQGTYEQYF,TGTGCCTGGAGTATCCCGGGACAGGGGACCTACGAGCAGTACTTC
.,.,14,TRBV5-1,TRBJ2-7,CASSLSQGTYEQYF,TGCGCCAGCAGCTTGTCTCAGGGGACCTACGAGCAGTACTTC
TRBD1,.,14,TRBV10-3,TRBJ1-2,CAISGTGGDYGYTF,TGTGCCATCAGCGGGACAGGGGGCGACTATGGCTACACCTTC
.,.,16,TRBV5-1,TRBJ1-6,CASSLSGAGGNSPLHF,TGCGCCAGCAGCTTGTCAGGGGCTGGTGGGAATTCACCCCTCCACTTT
TRBD1,.,15,TRBV3-1/TRBV3-2,TRBJ1-3,CASSQNRGSGNTIYF,TGTGCCAGCAGCCAGAACAGGGGCTCTGGAAACACCATATATTTT
TRBD1,once,15,TRBV2,TRBJ2-7,CASSEAQGARNEQYF,TGTGCCAGCAGTGAAGCGCAGGGGGCACGGAACGAGCAGTACTTC
.,.,13,TRBV12-3/TRBV12-4,TRBJ2-7,CASSLFRVSEQYF,TGTGCCAGCAGTTTATTCAGGGTGAGCGAGCAGTACTTC
TRBD2,few,15,TRBV6-4,TRBJ2-1,CASSDLREAYNEQFF,TGTGCCAGCAGTGACCTACGGGAGGCCTACAATGAGCAGTTCTTC
.,.,14,TRBV19,TRBJ2-3,CASSIQGSTDTQYF,TGTGCCAGTAGTATACAGGGGTCCACAGATACGCAGTATTTT
TRBD1,.,17,TRBV18,TRBJ1-4,CASSPRDRGLVSEKLFF,TGTGCCAGCTCACCACGGGACAGGGGGCTTGTAAGTGAAAAACTGTTTTTT
TRBD2,.,15,TRBV6-2/TRBV6-3,TRBJ2-1,CASSRGLAGSNEQFF,TGTGCCAGCAGCCGGGGACTAGCGGGATCCAATGAGCAGTTCTTC
.,.,15,TRBV6-5,TRBJ2-7,CASSSPKWTSYEQYF,TGTGCCAGCAGTTCCCCGAAATGGACAAGTTACGAGCAGTACTTC
.,.,15,TRBV29-1,TRBJ1-1,CSVSAEQGFGAEAFF,TGCAGCGTTAGTGCTGAACAGGGATTTGGGGCTGAAGCTTTCTTT
.,.,13,TRBV18,TRBJ2-5,CASSPLRQETQYF,TGTGCCAGCTCACCACTGCGGCAAGAGACCCAGTACTTC
TRBD1,once,13,TRBV19,TRBJ1-6,CASSMGQVGPLHF,TGTGCCAGTAGTATGGGACAGGTGGGACCCCTCCACTTT
TRBD2,.,17,TRBV18,TRBJ2-1,CASSPPGRLADGNEQFF,TGTGCCAGCTCACCACCGGGCCGACTAGCAGACGGCAATGAGCAGTTCTTC
TRBD1,.,18,TRBV7-6,TRBJ1-3,CASSLVNSGTGTGNTIYF,TGTGCCAGCAGCTTAGTAAACTCCGGGACAGGGACTGGAAACACCATATATTTT
TRBD1,.,15,TRBV6-5,TRBJ2-3,CASSPSDRGPDTQYF,TGTGCCAGCAGTCCCTCGGACAGGGGCCCAGATACGCAGTATTTT
TRBD2,.,15,TRBV5-4,TRBJ2-3,CASSSSGRGTDTQYF,TGTGCCAGCAGCAGTAGCGGGAGGGGCACAGATACGCAGTATTTT
TRBD1,.,14,TRBV18,TRBJ2-5,CASSPSQGEETQYF,TGTGCCAGCTCACCATCACAGGGGGAAGAGACCCAGTACTTC
TRBD2,few,16,TRBV18,TRBJ2-1,CASSPWTSGSLGEQFF,TGTGCCAGCTCACCTTGGACTAGCGGGAGTTTGGGTGAGCAGTTCTTC
.,.,16,TRBV19,TRBJ2-5,CASSIYAGELKETQYF,TGTGCCAGTAGTATATACGCAGGGGAACTAAAAGAGACCCAGTACTTC
.,many,14,TRBV5-1,TRBJ2-7,CASSTSTGSYEQYF,TGCGCCAGCAGCACCTCCACAGGGTCCTACGAGCAGTACTTC
.,.,15,TRBV7-9,TRBJ2-7,CASSLEQESSYEQYF,TGTGCCAGCAGCTTAGAACAGGAGAGCTCCTACGAGCAGTACTTC
TRBD1,.,16,TRBV5-1,TRBJ1-5,CASSSLPGQGGQPQHF,TGCGCCAGCAGCTCCCTCCCGGGACAGGGTGGCCAGCCCCAGCATTTT
TRBD1,.,13,TRBV3-1/TRBV3-2,TRBJ2-1,CASSQGGQGPRFF,TGTGCCAGCAGCCAAGGCGGACAGGGCCCCAGGTTCTTC